A selection of T cell receptor beta chains follows, all from one sample in a study of post-analysis software for immune sequencing data. From the PCR reads, TCRdb called clonotypes with MiXCR, one entry per CDR3 protein. The sample holds approximately 440,000 distinct CDR3 sequences, nearly 45% seen once. The sequenced sample was blood. All receptors derive from a girl aged 10 to 17 with multiple sclerosis. Each CDR3 is given with its conserved first and last residue. D genes are given only for firm matches. Size tells how often a clone was seen (once, few, many) or the class of an expanded clone, and some rows leave it out.

cdr3_length j_call d_call v_call clone_size cdr3_nt cdr3_aa
12 TRBJ2-3 TRBD1 TRBV20-1 - TGCAGTGCTTGGGACAGGGCAGATACGCAGTATTTT CSAWDRADTQYF
11 TRBJ1-1 - TRBV29-1 - TGCAGTTATAGGGTGAACACTGAAGCTTTCTTT CSYRVNTEAFF
15 TRBJ1-2 TRBD1 TRBV7-9 - TGTGCCAGCAGCCGTGGACAGGGGGCCCGCTATGGCTACACCTTC CASSRGQGARYGYTF
16 TRBJ2-1 TRBD2 TRBV4-2 few TGTGCCAGCAGCCAAGGTCCTAGCGGGAGACTCAATGAGCAGTTCTTC CASSQGPSGRLNEQFF
14 TRBJ2-1 TRBD2 TRBV6-6 few TGTGCCAGCGGTGCTAGCGGGCCCTACAATGAGCAGTTCTTC CASGASGPYNEQFF
13 TRBJ2-3 TRBD1 TRBV27 - TGTGCCACCCACAGGGGGAGCACAGATACGCAGTATTTT CATHRGSTDTQYF
16 TRBJ2-7 - TRBV4-1 few TGCGCCAGCAGCCAAGATTTGGTCAGGACGACCTACGAGCAGTACTTC CASSQDLVRTTYEQYF
16 TRBJ2-3 TRBD2 TRBV20-1 few TGCAGTGCTAGAGGGGGGGGGACCACTAGCACAGATACGCAGTATTTT CSARGGGTTSTDTQYF
13 TRBJ2-5 - TRBV7-2 - TGTGCCAGCAGCTTAAGCCCGAAAGAGACCCAGTACTTC CASSLSPKETQYF
13 TRBJ1-1 - TRBV9 few TGTGCCAGCAGCGAGGGCCTTGAGACTGAAGCTTTCTTT CASSEGLETEAFF
14 TRBJ1-5 TRBD1 TRBV5-1 - TGCGCCAGCAGCTGGACAGGGCAAAATCAGCCCCAGCATTTT CASSWTGQNQPQHF
15 TRBJ1-1 - TRBV10-3 - TGTGCCATCAGTGTGGGAGAGGAAAGGAACACTGAAGCTTTCTTT CAISVGEERNTEAFF
14 TRBJ1-5 - TRBV3-1 - TGTGCCAGCAGCCAAGATAGCTCAGGCCCGCCCCAGCATTTT CASSQDSSGPPQHF
18 TRBJ2-1 TRBD1 TRBV4-1 - TGCGCCAGCAGCCAAGATCCTGGACAGGGGAGCTCCTACAATGAGCAGTTCTTC CASSQDPGQGSSYNEQFF
15 TRBJ2-1 TRBD2 TRBV10-3 - TGTGCCATCAGTGAGACTAGCGGGAGAATCCATGAGCAGTTCTTC CAISETSGRIHEQFF
15 TRBJ2-7 - TRBV20-1 - TGCAGTGCTAGAGATCGGCGACGGTTTACCTACGAGCAGTACTTC CSARDRRRFTYEQYF